The source of this T cell receptor beta chain is a study of CD8 T cells in ankylosing spondylitis (TCRdb year 2017). The study in broad terms: The study profiled T cell receptor beta repertoires in healthy donors and ankylosing spondylitis patients to find disease-linked TCR variants. The whole study cohort included 85 to 120 healthy donors and 25 ankylosing spondylitis patients. Peripheral blood was sampled, and synovial fluid was also collected from ankylosing spondylitis patients. On the study overall, not on this receptor specifically: Blood from ankylosing spondylitis patients appeared to be characterized by a TCR beta motif made up of several highly homologous amino acid variants. The disease-linked clones showed a CD8+ phenotype and occurred at relatively low frequencies in peripheral blood. The disease-linked clones were reported as significantly enriched in matched synovial fluid samples from ankylosing spondylitis patients. Some motif variants were previously reported in synovial fluid and blood of reactive arthritis patients, suggesting common disease-initiation mechanisms.

The CDR3 runs 14 residues from the cysteine to the phenylalanine. The sequence is cut down to CDR3 DNA, 42 bases in frame from base 1. A distance of 17 bases separates the germline ends of V and J, which lose 3 bases and 8 bases respectively. The germline V gene yields SGDLS for CDR1 and YYNGEE for CDR2. The listed sequencing device is Illumina HiSeq 2500. TCR beta libraries were prepared by quantitative 5'-RACE with molecular barcodes. The original pipeline was this. To identify disease-linked TCR variants, a new computational method was used, one built on a probabilistic model of VDJ rearrangement. The public reads were run again by TCRdb, first through fastp at Q25 and then through MiXCR, and only productive beta chains were kept. Every entry covers one CDR3 protein and lists the most common genes and DNA from its rows. What appears here as the V and J calls and clone size reflects TCRdb's work, not the paper's. The sample table contains approximately 42,000 distinct CDR3 sequences; only one count was recorded for approximately 3.6% of them. Clones ranked in the top ten supply 3% to 4% of the sample.

The sample holds many counts of this clonotype. The clone's antigen remains unknown. The sample holds no much larger clone one base away, and base qualities are not on file. The chain joins TRBV9 to TRBJ1-2, with the D gene call left open. Sequencing was done on a sample of blood, either unsorted or a sorted T cell fraction (not recorded which). The receptor was derived from a female donor with ankylosing spondylitis or in good health (not recorded which). The DNA sequence follows: TGTGCCAGCAGCGACCGAGCGGGTACCGAAGGCTACACCTTC. Its amino acids are CASSDRAGTEGYTF.